This TCR beta chain was sequenced for a study of CDR3 diversity in severe acne. The CDR3 contains 15 residues. Per germline, CDR1 DFQATT and CDR2 SNEGSKA (reference sequence). Trimming took 4 bases from V and 3 from J; bases not matched to a gene: 4. This clonotype was recorded only once. TCRdb analysed the PCR reads with MiXCR anew, one entry per CDR3 protein. The sample lists over 85,000 distinct CDR3 sequences, about half occurring once. The sample taken for sequencing was blood. This clonotype originated in a male donor with acne. The chain couples TRBV20-1 to TRBJ2-7; 15 nucleotides line up with TRBD2. The CDR3 DNA follows: TGCAGTGCTAAAGGACTAGCGGGAGGGAACTACGAGCAGTACTTC. Protein: CSAKGLAGGNYEQYF.